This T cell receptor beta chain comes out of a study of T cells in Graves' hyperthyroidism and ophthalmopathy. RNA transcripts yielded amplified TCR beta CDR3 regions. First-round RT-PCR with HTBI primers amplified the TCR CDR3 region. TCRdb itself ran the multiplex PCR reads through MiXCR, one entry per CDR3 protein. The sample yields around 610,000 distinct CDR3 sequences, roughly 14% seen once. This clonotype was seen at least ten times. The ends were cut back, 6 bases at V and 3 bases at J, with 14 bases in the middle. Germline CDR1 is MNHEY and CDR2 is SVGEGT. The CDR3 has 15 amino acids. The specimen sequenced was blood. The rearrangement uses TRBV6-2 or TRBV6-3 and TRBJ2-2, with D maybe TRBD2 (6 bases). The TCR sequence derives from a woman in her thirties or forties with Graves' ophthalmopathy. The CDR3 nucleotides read TGTGCCAGCAGCCGACGGGACTCCTACACCGGGGAGCTGTTTTTT. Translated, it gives CASSRRDSYTGELFF.